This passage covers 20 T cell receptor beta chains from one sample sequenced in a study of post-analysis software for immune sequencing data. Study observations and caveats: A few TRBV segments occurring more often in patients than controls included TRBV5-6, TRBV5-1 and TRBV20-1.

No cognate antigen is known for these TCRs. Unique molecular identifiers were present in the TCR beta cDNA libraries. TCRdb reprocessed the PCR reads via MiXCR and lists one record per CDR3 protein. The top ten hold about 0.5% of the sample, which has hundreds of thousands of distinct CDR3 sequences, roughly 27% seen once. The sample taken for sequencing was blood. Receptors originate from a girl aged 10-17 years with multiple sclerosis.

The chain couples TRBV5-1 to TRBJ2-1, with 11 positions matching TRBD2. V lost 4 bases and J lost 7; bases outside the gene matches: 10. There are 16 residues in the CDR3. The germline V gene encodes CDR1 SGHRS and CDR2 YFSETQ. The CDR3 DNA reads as TGCGCCAGCAGCCAAGTTAGCGGGGGGGGGCTGAATGAGCAGTTCTTC. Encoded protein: CASSQVSGGGLNEQFF.

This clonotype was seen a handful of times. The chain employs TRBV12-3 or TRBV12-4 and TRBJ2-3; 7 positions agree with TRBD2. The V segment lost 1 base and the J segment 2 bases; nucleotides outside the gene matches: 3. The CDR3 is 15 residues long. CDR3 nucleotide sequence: TGTGCCAGCAGTTTAGGAGGGAGGGCCACAGATACGCAGTATTTT. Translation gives CASSLGGRATDTQYF.

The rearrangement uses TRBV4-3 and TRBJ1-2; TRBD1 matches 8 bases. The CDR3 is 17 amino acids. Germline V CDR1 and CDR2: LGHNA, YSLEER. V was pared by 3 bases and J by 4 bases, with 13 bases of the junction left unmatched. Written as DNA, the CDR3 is TGCGCCAGCAGCCAGTCCGGGACAGGTTATTCCCCCTATGGCTACACCTTC. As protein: CASSQSGTGYSPYGYTF.

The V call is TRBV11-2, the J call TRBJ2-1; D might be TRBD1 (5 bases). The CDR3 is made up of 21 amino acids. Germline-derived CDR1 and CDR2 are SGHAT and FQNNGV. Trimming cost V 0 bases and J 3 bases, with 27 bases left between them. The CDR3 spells CASSLDWGSLMGLVHYNEQFF. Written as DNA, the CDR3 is TGTGCCAGCAGCTTAGACTGGGGCAGCTTGATGGGTCTAGTTCACTACAATGAGCAGTTCTTC.

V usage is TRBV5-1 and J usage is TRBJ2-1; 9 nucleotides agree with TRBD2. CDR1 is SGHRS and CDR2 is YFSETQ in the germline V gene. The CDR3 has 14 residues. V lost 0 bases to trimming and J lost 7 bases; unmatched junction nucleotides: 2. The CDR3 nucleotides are TGCGCCAGCAGCTTGGGACTAGCGGAAAATGAGCAGTTCTTC. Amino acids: CASSLGLAENEQFF.

The CDR3 loop is CASSDYQDNTEAFF. In nucleotides, the CDR3 is TGTGCCAGCAGTGACTATCAGGACAACACTGAAGCTTTCTTT. V usage is TRBV6-4 and J usage is TRBJ1-1; D unresolved. Trimming pared 1 base from V and 2 bases from J, leaving 8 bases between. Germline CDR1 is MRHNA and CDR2 is SNTAGT. This CDR3 comprises 14 residues.

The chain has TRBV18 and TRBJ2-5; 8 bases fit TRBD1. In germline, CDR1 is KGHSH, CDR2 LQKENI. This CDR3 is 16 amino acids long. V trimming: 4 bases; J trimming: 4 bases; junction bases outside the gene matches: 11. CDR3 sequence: CASSQEDRVIRETQYF. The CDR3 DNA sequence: TGTGCCAGCTCACAGGAGGACAGGGTAATACGAGAGACCCAGTACTTC.

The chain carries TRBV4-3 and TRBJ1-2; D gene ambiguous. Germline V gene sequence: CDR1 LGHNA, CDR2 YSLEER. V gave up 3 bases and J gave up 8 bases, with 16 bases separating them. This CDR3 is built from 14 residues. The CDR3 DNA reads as TGCGCCAGCAGCCATTTATTGGCAGGAGGAGGCTACACCTTC. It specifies CASSHLLAGGGYTF.

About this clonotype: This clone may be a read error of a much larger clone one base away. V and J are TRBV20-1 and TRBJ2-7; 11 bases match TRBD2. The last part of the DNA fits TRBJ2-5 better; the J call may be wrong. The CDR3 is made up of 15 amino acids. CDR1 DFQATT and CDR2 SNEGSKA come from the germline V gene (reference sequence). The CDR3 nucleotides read TGCGGTGCCTCGGGACTAGCGGAAAAGCAAGAGACCCAGTACTTC. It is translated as CGASGLAEKQETQYF.

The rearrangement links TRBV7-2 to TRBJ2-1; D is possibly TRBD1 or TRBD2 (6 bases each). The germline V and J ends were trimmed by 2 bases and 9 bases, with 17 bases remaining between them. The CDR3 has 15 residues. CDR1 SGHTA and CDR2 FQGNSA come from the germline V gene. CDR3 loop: CASSLYSSGASEQFF. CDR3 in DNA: TGTGCCAGCAGCTTATACAGCTCGGGGGCGAGTGAGCAGTTCTTC.

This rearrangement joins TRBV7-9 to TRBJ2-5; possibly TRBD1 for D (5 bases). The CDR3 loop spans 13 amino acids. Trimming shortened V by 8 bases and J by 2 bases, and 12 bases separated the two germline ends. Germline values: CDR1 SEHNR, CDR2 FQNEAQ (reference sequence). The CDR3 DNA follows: TGTGCCAGCGGTACAGGAGAGCAAGAGACCCAGTACTTC. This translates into CASGTGEQETQYF.

The CDR3 DNA is TGCAGTGCTAATAAGGGGTCGAGTGCCTACGAGCAGTACTTC. Amino acids: CSANKGSSAYEQYF. V gene TRBV20-1 combines with J gene TRBJ2-5; weak D call: TRBD1 (5 bases). Gene TRBJ2-7 matches the end of the DNA better, so the J call may be wrong. Germline values: CDR1 DFQATT, CDR2 SNEGSKA (reference sequence). The CDR3 covers 14 residues.

The CDR3 coding sequence is TGTGCCAGCAGCCGGGGGGCAGGGTCTACAGAGACCCAGTACTTC. Translated, it gives CASSRGAGSTETQYF. The chain is built from TRBV7-6 and TRBJ2-5; tentative D call: TRBD2 (7 bases). V lost 5 bases and J 4 bases, leaving 17 bases between the germline ends. The CDR3 runs 15 residues. Germline V lookup: CDR1 SGHVS, CDR2 FNYEAQ.

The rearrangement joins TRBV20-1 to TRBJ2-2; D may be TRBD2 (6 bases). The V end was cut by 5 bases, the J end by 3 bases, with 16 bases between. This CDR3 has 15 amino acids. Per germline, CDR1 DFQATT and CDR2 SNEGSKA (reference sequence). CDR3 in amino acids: CSAGPTSLHTGELFF. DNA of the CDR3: TGCAGTGCTGGCCCCACTAGCCTGCACACCGGGGAGCTGTTTTTT.

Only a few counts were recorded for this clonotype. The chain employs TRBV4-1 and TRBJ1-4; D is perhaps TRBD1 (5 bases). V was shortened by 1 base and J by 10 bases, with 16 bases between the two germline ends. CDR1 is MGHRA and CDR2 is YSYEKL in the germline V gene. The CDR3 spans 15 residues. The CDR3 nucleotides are TGCGCCAGCAGCCAAGGACAGCCCCAACTGGGAAAACTGTTTTTT. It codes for CASSQGQPQLGKLFF.

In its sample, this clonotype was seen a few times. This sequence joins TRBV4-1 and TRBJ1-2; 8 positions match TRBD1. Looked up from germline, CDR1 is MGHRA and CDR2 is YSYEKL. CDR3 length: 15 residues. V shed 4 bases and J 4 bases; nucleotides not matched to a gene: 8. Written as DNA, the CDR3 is TGCGCCAGCAGCCCGGCCAGGGGGCTAGGCTATGGCTACACCTTC. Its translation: CASSPARGLGYGYTF.

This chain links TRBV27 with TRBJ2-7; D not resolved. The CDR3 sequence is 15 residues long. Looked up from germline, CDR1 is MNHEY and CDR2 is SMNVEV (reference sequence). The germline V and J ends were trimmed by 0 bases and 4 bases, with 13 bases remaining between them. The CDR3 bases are TGTGCCAGCAGTTTATCTACTCCATTAGCTTACGAGCAGTACTTC. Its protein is CASSLSTPLAYEQYF.

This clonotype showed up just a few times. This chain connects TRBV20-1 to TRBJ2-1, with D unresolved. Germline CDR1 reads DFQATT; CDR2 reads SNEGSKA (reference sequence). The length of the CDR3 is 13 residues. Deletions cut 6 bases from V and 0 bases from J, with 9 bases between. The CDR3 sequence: CSAPEGSYNEQFF. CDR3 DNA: TGCAGTGCGCCCGAAGGCTCCTACAATGAGCAGTTCTTC.

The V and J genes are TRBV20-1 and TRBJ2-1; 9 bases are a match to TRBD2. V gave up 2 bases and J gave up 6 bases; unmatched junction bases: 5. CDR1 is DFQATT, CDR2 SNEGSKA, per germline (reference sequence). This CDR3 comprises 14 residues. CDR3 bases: TGCAGTGCTAGACTAGCGGGAAGGAGCAATGAGCAGTTCTTC. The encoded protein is CSARLAGRSNEQFF.

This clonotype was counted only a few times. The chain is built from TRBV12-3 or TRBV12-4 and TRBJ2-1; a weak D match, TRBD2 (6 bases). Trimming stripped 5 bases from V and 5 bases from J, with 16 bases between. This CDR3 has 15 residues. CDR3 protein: CASSPLLAQNNEQFF. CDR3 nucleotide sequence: TGTGCCAGCAGTCCCCTGCTAGCGCAGAACAATGAGCAGTTCTTC.